This T cell receptor (beta chain) was identified during a study of cytotoxic CD8 clonotypes in ibrutinib-treated CLL. Study background: Response samples were taken after a median of about 11 months on treatment, range 6 to 36. Overall study results and limits: The study found baseline clonality above age-matched healthy donors, tracking circulating CD8+ T-cell counts. Progressing and sustained-remission patients had different sampling times.

Sequencing used immunoSEQ multiplex PCR; TCRdb keeps in-frame clones, though not all of them. In the table there are more than 300,000 clones, about 80% of which are singletons. Trimming cost V 5 bases and J 3 bases; bases outside gene matches: 5. The CDR3 extends over 15 amino acids. Germline V gives CDR1 SGHVS, CDR2 FNYEAQ. With regard to this clone: The target antigen is unknown.

The chain recombines TRBV7-6 with TRBJ2-1; 9 positions agree with TRBD2. The TCR sequence derives from a human donor with chronic lymphocytic leukemia. Here the sequenced sample was PBMCs, taken before ibrutinib treatment. CDR3 coding DNA: TGTGCCAGCAGCATTTCTAGCGGGAACTACAATGAGCAGTTCTTC. Residues: CASSISSGNYNEQFF.